A single TCR beta chain is shown here with its context. This record belongs to a study of cytomegalovirus exposure and HLA in healthy donors. Study as a whole: Out of about 410 genotyped donors, less than 85% belonged to the Caucasian-associated ancestry cluster.

A multiplex PCR was run with 60 Vbeta primers and 13 Jbeta primers. Generated by immunoSEQ multiplex PCR, the TCRdb table keeps only in-frame clones and is missing some. This table holds around 96,000 clones, around 60% found once. Germline V CDR1 and CDR2: LNHDA, SQIVND (reference sequence). Trimming left V 10 bases short and J 4 bases short, with 16 bases between. This CDR3 is built from 13 residues. The sequenced sample was PBMCs. This TCR was sampled from a man in his sixties in good health and CMV-seronegative. The V gene is TRBV19, the J gene TRBJ1-2, with D perhaps matching TRBD1 (5 bases). Here the CDR3 reads CAIKSGVGYGYTF. CDR3 DNA: TGTGCCATCAAATCGGGGGTCGGCTATGGCTACACCTTC.